The clone carrying this T cell receptor (beta chain) was counted at least ten times. Its cognate antigen is unknown. This sample is part of a study of neurological immune-mediated disorders. The study, taken as a whole, reports: The greatest TCR clonal expansion appeared in HTLV-1-associated myelopathy and the smallest, falling below healthy controls, in multiple sclerosis.

TCRdb analysed the 5' RACE reads with MiXCR anew, one entry per CDR3 protein. In the table there are 45,000 to 65,000 distinct CDR3 sequences, 6.5% to 8.5% of which are singletons. This CDR3 is built from 16 residues. CDR1 and CDR2 from the germline V gene are LGHDT and YNNKEL (reference sequence). The ends were cut back, 3 bases at V and 0 bases at J, with 11 bases in the middle. As to time point: longitudinal time-point 3. This TCR was recovered from a woman aged 35 to 49 in good health. The chain carries TRBV3-1 and TRBJ2-2; D might be TRBD2 (5 bases). The specimen sequenced was PBMCs. Written as DNA, the CDR3 is TGTGCCAGCAGCCAGTTTACGGGGTCGAACACCGGGGAGCTGTTTTTT. Residues: CASSQFTGSNTGELFF.